This is a list of T cell receptor beta chains from one sample in a study of OX40 agonist ivuxolimab in advanced cancers. Libraries were prepared by immunoSEQ multiplex PCR; TCRdb keeps only in-frame clonotypes and omits some of them. The sample shows 39,000 or so clones, less than 90% of them seen only once. The sample in question was CD4+ or CD8+ T cells sorted from blood, obtained in a trial of the OX40 agonist ivuxolimab. Every receptor here comes from an adult with an advanced solid tumor such as melanoma, head and neck, liver or kidney cancer. Both conserved end residues are part of each CDR3. Each record gives: J gene, clone size, CDR3 length, V gene, D gene, CDR3 protein, CDR3 DNA. The D gene is left open where the match is weak. Size tells how often a clone was seen (once, few, many) or the class of an expanded clone, and some rows leave it out.

>TRBJ2-7|once|15|TRBV27|TRBD2
CASSFRRELTYEQYF
TGTGCCAGCAGTTTTCGGCGGGAGTTAACCTACGAGCAGTACTTC
>TRBJ1-1|.|14|TRBV4-3|TRBD1
CASSQDRTGVEAFF
TGCGCCAGCAGCCAAGACCGGACAGGGGTTGAGGCTTTCTTT
>TRBJ2-7|many|14|TRBV4-1|.
CASSQESRSYEQYF
TGCGCCAGCAGCCAAGAATCCAGGTCCTACGAGCAGTACTTC
>TRBJ2-5|.|15|TRBV9|.
CASSVDGLPRETQYF
TGTGCCAGCAGCGTAGATGGCCTACCTAGAGAGACCCAGTACTTC
>TRBJ2-7|.|14|TRBV7-9|TRBD2
CASSPPSGRSEQYF
TGTGCCAGCAGCCCCCCTAGCGGGAGGTCCGAGCAGTACTTC
>TRBJ1-1|.|15|TRBV9|TRBD1
CASSVWTGLNTEAFF
TGTGCCAGCAGCGTGTGGACAGGGCTGAACACTGAAGCTTTCTTT
>TRBJ1-1|.|15|TRBV7-9|.
CASSSPSGGNTEAFF
TGTGCCAGCAGCTCCCCGTCGGGCGGGAACACTGAAGCTTTCTTT
>TRBJ1-1|.|12|TRBV7-2|.
CASTRGRTEAFF
TGTGCCAGCACCCGTGGGCGCACTGAAGCTTTCTTT
>TRBJ2-7|.|13|TRBV29-1|.
CSVDGGGDYEQYF
TGCAGCGTTGATGGAGGAGGGGATTACGAGCAGTACTTC
>TRBJ2-7|.|15|TRBV7-9|.
CASSLVGGEGYEQYF
TGTGCCAGCAGCTTAGTGGGGGGAGAGGGCTACGAGCAGTACTTC
>TRBJ2-3|.|13|TRBV5-1|TRBD1
CASSGDRGDTQYF
TGCGCCAGCAGCGGAGACAGGGGGGATACGCAGTATTTT